One T cell receptor beta chain is described in this entry. The source of the sample is a study of cytomegalovirus exposure and HLA in healthy donors. V shed 5 bases, J shed 1 base, and the junction held 10 bases outside the gene matches. This CDR3 has 16 amino acids. Germline V lookup: CDR1 SGHRS, CDR2 YFSETQ. With 60 Vbeta and 13 Jbeta primers, the PCR was carried out. This table comes from immunoSEQ multiplex PCR, and its TCRdb copy is limited to in-frame clones, with some not included. The sample shows 150,000 or so clones, approximately 72% of them seen only once. The TCR was taken from a human donor in good health. The chain recombines TRBV5-1 with TRBJ1-1; 8 bases align to TRBD1. Sample: PBMCs. CDR3 in DNA: TGCGCCAGCAGGTTCCCCGGGACAGGCTCGAACACTGAAGCTTTCTTT. Amino acid sequence: CASRFPGTGSNTEAFF.